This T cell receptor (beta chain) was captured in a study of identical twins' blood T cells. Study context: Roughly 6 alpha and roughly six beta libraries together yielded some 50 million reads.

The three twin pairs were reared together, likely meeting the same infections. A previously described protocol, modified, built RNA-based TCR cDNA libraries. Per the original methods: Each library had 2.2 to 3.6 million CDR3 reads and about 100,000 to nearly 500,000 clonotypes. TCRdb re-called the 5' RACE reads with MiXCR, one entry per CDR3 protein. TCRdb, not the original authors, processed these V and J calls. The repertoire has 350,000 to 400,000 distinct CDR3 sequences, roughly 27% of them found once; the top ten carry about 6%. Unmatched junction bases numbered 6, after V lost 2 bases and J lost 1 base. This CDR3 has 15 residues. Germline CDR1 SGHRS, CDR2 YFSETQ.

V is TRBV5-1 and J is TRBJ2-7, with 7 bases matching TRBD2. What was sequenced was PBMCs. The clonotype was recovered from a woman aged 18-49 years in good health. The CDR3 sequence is CASSFSSGASYEQYF. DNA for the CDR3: TGCGCCAGCAGCTTCTCCAGCGGGGCTTCCTACGAGCAGTACTTC.